A selection of T cell receptor beta chains follows, all from one sample in a study of blood T cell repertoires in COVID-19. Measured with immunoSEQ multiplex PCR; TCRdb has only the in-frame clones, and not every one. Of about 56,000 clones listed, approximately 89% are singletons. The source material was peripheral blood. The receptor source for this set is a woman aged 60-75 years with COVID-19, enrolled during active disease. CDR3s include the opening cysteine and the closing phenylalanine or tryptophan. The order of the fields is clone size, D gene, V gene, J gene, CDR3 protein, CDR3 DNA. A D gene is named only where the DNA matches it firmly. Clone size is given for some rows only: seen once, a few or many times, or a class if the clone is expanded.

NA	NA	TRBV6-2/TRBV6-3	TRBJ1-5	CASSYSKQGNQPQHF	TGTGCCAGCAGTTACTCGAAACAGGGAAATCAGCCCCAGCATTTT
NA	NA	TRBV24-1	TRBJ1-2	CATSDLPGLGGYTF	TGTGCCACCAGTGATTTGCCCGGGTTGGGTGGCTACACCTTC
NA	NA	TRBV7-8	TRBJ2-7	CASSLSRGPYEQYF	TGTGCCAGCAGCTTATCCCGAGGCCCTTACGAGCAGTACTTC
NA	TRBD1	TRBV19	TRBJ2-5	CASSIVRTGEETQYF	TGTGCCAGTAGTATAGTTCGGACAGGGGAAGAGACCCAGTACTTC
NA	TRBD2	TRBV7-8	TRBJ2-1	CASSLVLPVAGGGDEQFF	TGTGCCAGCAGCTTAGTGCTACCTGTAGCGGGAGGGGGGGATGAGCAGTTCTTC
NA	NA	TRBV13	TRBJ1-1	CASSTAGVGTEAFF	TGTGCCAGCAGCACGGCAGGGGTGGGCACTGAAGCTTTCTTT
NA	NA	TRBV6-5	TRBJ2-2	CASSYPGSGGRELFF	TGTGCCAGCAGTTACCCCGGATCTGGCGGGAGGGAGCTGTTTTTT
NA	NA	TRBV27	TRBJ2-1	CASSFSGVSYNEQFF	TGTGCCAGCAGTTTTAGCGGAGTCTCCTACAATGAGCAGTTCTTC
NA	NA	TRBV11-3	TRBJ2-5	CASSLQRRGETQYF	TGTGCCAGCAGCTTACAGCGGAGAGGGGAGACCCAGTACTTC
NA	TRBD1	TRBV5-6	TRBJ1-5	CASSYRQGGPWQPQHF	TGTGCCAGCAGCTACCGACAGGGGGGGCCCTGGCAGCCCCAGCATTTT
few	NA	TRBV6-5	TRBJ1-5	CASSALRGQPQHF	TGTGCCAGCAGCGCTCTTCGGGGTCAGCCCCAGCATTTT
NA	TRBD2	TRBV27	TRBJ2-7	CASTSRLAGGKYEQYF	TGTGCCAGCACCAGCAGACTAGCGGGAGGGAAATACGAGCAGTACTTC
NA	NA	TRBV11-2	TRBJ2-2	CASSLDLTGELFF	TGTGCCAGCAGCTTAGACCTCACCGGGGAGCTGTTTTTT
NA	NA	TRBV19	TRBJ2-5	CASSSGGETQYF	TGTGCCAGTAGTAGCGGAGGCGAGACCCAGTACTTC
NA	TRBD1	TRBV7-9	TRBJ1-1	CASSRDRVSEAFF	TGTGCCAGCAGTCGGGACAGGGTCTCTGAAGCTTTCTTT
few	TRBD2	TRBV5-6	TRBJ2-7	CASSLGGSGGVGEQYF	TGTGCCAGCAGCTTGGGTGGTAGCGGGGGAGTCGGCGAGCAGTACTTC
NA	TRBD1	TRBV11-2	TRBJ2-5	CASSLDRVETQYF	TGTGCCAGCAGCTTGGACAGGGTCGAGACCCAGTACTTC
NA	NA	TRBV3-1/TRBV3-2	TRBJ1-4	CASRRGLSSEKLFF	TGTGCCAGCAGGCGGGGGCTCTCGAGTGAAAAACTGTTTTTT
once	NA	TRBV6-5	TRBJ1-2	CASSYGVGDGYTF	TGTGCCAGCAGTTACGGGGTAGGGGATGGCTACACCTTC
NA	TRBD2	TRBV19	TRBJ2-1	CASSIDLTSASYNEQFF	TGTGCCAGTAGTATCGACCTCACTAGCGCCTCCTACAATGAGCAGTTCTTC
once	TRBD1	TRBV7-9	TRBJ2-5	CASSLAPDRWGFQETQYF	TGTGCCAGCAGCTTAGCGCCGGACAGGTGGGGCTTCCAAGAGACCCAGTACTTC
NA	NA	TRBV28	TRBJ1-2	CASSLLDSYGYTF	TGTGCCAGCAGTCTCTTAGACAGCTATGGCTACACCTTC
NA	NA	TRBV19	TRBJ1-1	CASSIWATGYTEAFF	TGTGCCAGTAGTATATGGGCGACAGGCTACACTGAAGCTTTCTTT
NA	NA	TRBV6-5	TRBJ2-2	CASSYLNTGELFF	TGTGCCAGCAGTTACCTGAACACCGGGGAGCTGTTTTTT